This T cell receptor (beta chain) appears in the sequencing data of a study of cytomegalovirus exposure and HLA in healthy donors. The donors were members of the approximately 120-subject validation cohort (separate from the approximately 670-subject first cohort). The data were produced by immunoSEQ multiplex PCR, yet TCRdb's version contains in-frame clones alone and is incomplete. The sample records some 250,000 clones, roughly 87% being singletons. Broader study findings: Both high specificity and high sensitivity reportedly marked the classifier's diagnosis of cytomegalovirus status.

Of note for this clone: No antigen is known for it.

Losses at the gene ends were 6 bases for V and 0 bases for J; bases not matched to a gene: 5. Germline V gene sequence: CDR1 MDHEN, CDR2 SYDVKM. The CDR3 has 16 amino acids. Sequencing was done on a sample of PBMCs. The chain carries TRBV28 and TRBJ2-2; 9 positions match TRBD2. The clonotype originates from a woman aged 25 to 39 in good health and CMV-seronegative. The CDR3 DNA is TGTGCCAGCAGGGAACCTAGCGGGGCGAACACCGGGGAGCTGTTTTTT. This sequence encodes CASREPSGANTGELFF. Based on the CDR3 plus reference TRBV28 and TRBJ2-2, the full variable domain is DVKVTQSSRYLVKRTGEKVFLECVQDMDHENMFWYRQDPGLGLRLIYFSYDVKMKEKGDIPEGYSVSREKKERFSLILESASTNQTSMYLCASREPSGANTGELFFGEGSRLTVL.